Listed here is a single T cell receptor beta chain. Its target is not known. A junction boundary mismatches the germline segment, possibly from a read error. Germline lookup yields CDR1 LGHDT and CDR2 YNNKEL (reference sequence). The CDR3 loop spans 12 amino acids. The sample is drawn from a study of Ad26.COV2.S vaccination and SARS-CoV-2 variants. Findings and limits, study-wide: Overall T cell responses may have been underestimated by the analyses of TCR breadth and depth. Spike-specific TCR breadth was greater in vaccine than placebo recipients. It was found that vaccine and placebo recipients had similar non-spike TCR breadth.

Using immunoSEQ multiplex PCR, the repertoire was profiled, and TCRdb retains in-frame clones only, with some absent. The sample holds roughly 380,000 clones, just over 90% seen once. The chain is built from TRBV3-1 (or the pseudogene TRBV3-2) and TRBJ2-7; either TRBD1 or TRBD2 may fit D (6 bases each). This TCR was recovered from a human donor who had recovered from COVID-19. Sequencing was performed on peripheral blood, taken after recovery from COVID-19. Written as DNA, the CDR3 is TGTGCCAGCAGCCAAGGCCGCGGGACACCTCGCTTC. Its protein is CASSQGRGTPRF.